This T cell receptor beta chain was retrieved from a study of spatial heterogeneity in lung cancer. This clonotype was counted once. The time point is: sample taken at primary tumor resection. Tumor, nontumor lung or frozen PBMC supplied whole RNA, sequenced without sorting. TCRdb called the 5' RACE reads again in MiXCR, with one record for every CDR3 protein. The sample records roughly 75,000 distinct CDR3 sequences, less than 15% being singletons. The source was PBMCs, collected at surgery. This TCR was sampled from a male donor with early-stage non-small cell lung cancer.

The CDR3 coding sequence is TGTGCCAGTAGTATAGTTGGGTATGGCTACACCTTC. This encodes CASSIVGYGYTF. This chain connects TRBV19 to TRBJ1-2; D gene unclear. Germline-derived CDR1 and CDR2 are LNHDA and SQIVND (reference sequence). This CDR3 spans 12 amino acids. V lost 1 base and J 5 bases, leaving 5 bases between the germline ends.